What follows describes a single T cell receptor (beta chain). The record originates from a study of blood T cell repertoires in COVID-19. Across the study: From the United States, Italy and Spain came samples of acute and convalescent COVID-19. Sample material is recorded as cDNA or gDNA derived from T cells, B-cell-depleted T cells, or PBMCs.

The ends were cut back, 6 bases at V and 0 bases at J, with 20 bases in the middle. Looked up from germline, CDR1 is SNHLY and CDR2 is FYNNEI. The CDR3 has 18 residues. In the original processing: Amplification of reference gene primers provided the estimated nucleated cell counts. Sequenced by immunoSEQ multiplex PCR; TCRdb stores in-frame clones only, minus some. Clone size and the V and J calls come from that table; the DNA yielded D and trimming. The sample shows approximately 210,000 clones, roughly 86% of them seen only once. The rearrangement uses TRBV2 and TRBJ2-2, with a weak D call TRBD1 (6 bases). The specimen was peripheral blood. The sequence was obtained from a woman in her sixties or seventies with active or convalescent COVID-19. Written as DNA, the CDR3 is TGTGCCAGCAGCTCCCGCAGGGGACGGTCCGCGAACACCGGGGAGCTGTTTTTT. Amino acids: CASSSRRGRSANTGELFF. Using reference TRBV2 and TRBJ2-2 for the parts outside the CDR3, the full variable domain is EPEVTQTPSHQVTQMGQEVILRCVPISNHLYFYWYRQILGQKVEFLVSFYNNEISEKSEIFDDQFSVERPDGSNFTLKIRSTKLEDSAMYFCASSSRRGRSANTGELFFGEGSRLTVL.